Listed here is a single T cell receptor beta chain. This clonotype was picked up a small number of times. Its target antigen remains unknown. One base away there is no much larger clone; base qualities are not given. The sample belongs to a study of T-cell reconstitution after alpha-beta-depleted transplantation in children listed by TCRdb under 2016. Background on the whole study: The study quantitatively tracked T-cell immune reconstitution after TCRalphabeta/CD19-depleted allogeneic hematopoietic cell transplantation in children using TCR repertoire profiling.

Via the germline V gene (reference sequence), CDR1 is LNHDA and CDR2 SQIVND. Measured from the cysteine to the phenylalanine, the CDR3 is 16 residues long. Only the CDR3 region is kept as DNA, spanning 48 bases read in frame from base 1. V loses 0 bases, J loses 4 bases, and the germline ends lie 12 bases apart. Library prep was done by PCR. The instrument was an Illumina HiSeq 2500. To normalize quantification of the TCRbeta repertoire, the TCR libraries were built with molecular barcoding that relied on unique molecular identifiers. In TCRdb, the public reads were trimmed at Q25 with fastp and aligned with MiXCR, with productive beta chains retained. Each CDR3 protein appears once, grouped with its most common genes and DNA. The sample profile shows about 120,000 distinct CDR3 sequences; approximately 10% of them were found once. Less than 10% of the sample is in the top ten clones.

Sequenced material: PBMCs from the stem cell graft donor, taken from the stem cell graft. The chain is encoded by TRBV19 joined to TRBJ2-2; the D region is possibly TRBD1 or TRBD2, each matching across 6 bases. The clonotype was recovered from a human donor who donated a stem cell graft to a child with acute lymphoblastic leukemia. The sequenced DNA: TGTGCCAGTAGTATAGATATCCGGGGGCGCACCGGGGAGCTGTTTTTT. This is translated as CASSIDIRGRTGELFF.